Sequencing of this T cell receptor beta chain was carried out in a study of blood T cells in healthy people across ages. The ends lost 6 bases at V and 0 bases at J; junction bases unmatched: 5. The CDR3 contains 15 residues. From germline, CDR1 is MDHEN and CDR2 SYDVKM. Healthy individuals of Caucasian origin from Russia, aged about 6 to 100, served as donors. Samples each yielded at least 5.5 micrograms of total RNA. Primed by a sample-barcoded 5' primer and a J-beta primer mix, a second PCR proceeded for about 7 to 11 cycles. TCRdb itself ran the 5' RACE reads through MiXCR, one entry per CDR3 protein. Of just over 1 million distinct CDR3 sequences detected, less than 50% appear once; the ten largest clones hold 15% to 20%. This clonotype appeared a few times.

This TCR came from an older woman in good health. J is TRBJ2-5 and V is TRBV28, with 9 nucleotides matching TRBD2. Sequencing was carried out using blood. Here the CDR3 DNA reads TGTGCCAGCAGCCTAGCGGGAACCTACCAAGAGACCCAGTACTTC. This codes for CASSLAGTYQETQYF.